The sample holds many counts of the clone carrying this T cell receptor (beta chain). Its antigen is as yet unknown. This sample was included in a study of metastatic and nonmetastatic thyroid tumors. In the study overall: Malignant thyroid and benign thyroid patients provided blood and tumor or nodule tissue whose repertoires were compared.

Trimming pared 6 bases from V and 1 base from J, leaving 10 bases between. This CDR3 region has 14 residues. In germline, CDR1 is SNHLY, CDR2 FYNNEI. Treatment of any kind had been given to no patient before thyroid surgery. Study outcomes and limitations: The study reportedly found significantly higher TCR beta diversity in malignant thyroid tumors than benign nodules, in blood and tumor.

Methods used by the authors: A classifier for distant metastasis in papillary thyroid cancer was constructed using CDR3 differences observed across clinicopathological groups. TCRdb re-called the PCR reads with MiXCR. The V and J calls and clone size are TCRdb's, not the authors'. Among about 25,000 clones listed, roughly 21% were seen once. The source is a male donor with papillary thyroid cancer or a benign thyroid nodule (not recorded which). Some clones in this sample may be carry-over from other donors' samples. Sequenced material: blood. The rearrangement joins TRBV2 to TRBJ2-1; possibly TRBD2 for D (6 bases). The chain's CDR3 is CASSPSESYNEQFF. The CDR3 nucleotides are TGTGCCAGCAGCCCTAGCGAATCCTACAATGAGCAGTTCTTC. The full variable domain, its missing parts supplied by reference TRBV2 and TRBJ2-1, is EPEVTQTPSHQVTQMGQEVILRCVPISNHLYFYWYRQILGQKVEFLVSFYNNEISEKSEIFDDQFSVERPDGSNFTLKIRSTKLEDSAMYFCASSPSESYNEQFFGPGTRLTVL.